This T cell receptor beta chain was sequenced for a study of T cell repertoires in cytomegalovirus infection (dated by TCRdb to about 2019). Background on the whole study: Alongside well-studied HLA-B-restricted epitopes, the peptide stimulations were aimed at recently identified HLA-C-restricted CMV epitopes, whose presentation resists viral immunomodulation. Donor HLA type was relevant to the analysis, as public TCR beta signatures indicated carriage of CMV infection together with the matching HLA type.

What the authors observed across the whole study: Carriers of CMV infection plus the relevant HLA type were discriminated by the cumulative frequency of public TCR beta family members in the study cohort and in an independent approximately 360-donor cohort. The ex vivo response was dominated by HLA-C-restricted CMV-specific TCR beta clonotypes, which also provided the single most frequent clonotype in two of eight donors.

Concerning this clonotype: Its antigen is still unknown. Base qualities were left out, and no much larger clone turns up one base away.

There are 17 amino acids in the CDR3, from cysteine to phenylalanine inclusive. Solely the CDR3 DNA is kept, with 51 bases framed from the first base. Trimming at the junction amounts to 5 bases on V and 3 bases on J, and the germline ends lie 21 bases apart. Per the germline V gene, SGHTA is the CDR1 and FQGNSA is the CDR2. The sample's treatment or condition label is to be understood as: in vitro stimulation with specific CMV peptide epitopes to enrich CMV-specific T cells. The run used an Illumina HiSeq 1500. TCRdb reprocessed the public reads (quality trimming at Q25 with fastp, clone calling with MiXCR) and kept in-frame beta chains. For every CDR3 protein sequence, its rows merge into one entry that carries the most common genes and DNA. Counted in this sample were 100,000 or so distinct CDR3 sequences; under 55% of them appeared once. Around 70% of the sample is taken by the ten largest.

The sample was CD8+ T cells from cultured PBMCs, taken from culture after CMV antigen stimulation. The V and J segments used are TRBV7-2 and TRBJ2-3; the D segment could be TRBD2, given 7 matching bases. The clonotype was recovered from a human donor in good health (CMV status not recorded). Some clones in this sample may be carry-over from other donors' samples. The sequence in DNA is TGTGCCAGCAGCAGAAAGGGGGGGCAATCTTGGACAGATACGCAGTATTTT. It translates to CASSRKGGQSWTDTQYF.